The TCR beta chain described here comes from a study of OX40 agonist ivuxolimab in advanced cancers. Study-level background: Past anti-PD-1, anti-PD-L1 or anti-CTLA-4 therapy was accepted, and 40% had received some.

A remark on this clone: Its antigen is unknown.

Findings and caveats of the study: CD4+ and CD8+ blood T cells expanded clonally by week 6 at 0.1 to 3.0 mg/kg. Some patients who did not respond also had low normalized T-cell clonal expansion.

Autoimmune disease history or systemic immunosuppression led to patient exclusion. Repertoires were generated with immunoSEQ multiplex PCR, while TCRdb's copy carries only in-frame clones and drops some. Here the sample spans 35,000 to 45,000 clones, 80% to 90% being singletons. From germline, CDR1 is GTSNPN and CDR2 SVGIG (reference sequence). V was cut by 3 bases and J by 0 bases, with 11 bases left in between. The CDR3 sequence is 14 residues long. The sequencing used CD4+ or CD8+ T cells sorted from blood, collected in a trial of the OX40 agonist ivuxolimab. The TCR originated in an adult with an advanced solid tumor such as melanoma, head and neck, liver or kidney cancer. The rearrangement links TRBV30 to TRBJ1-2; D unclear. Here the CDR3 reads CAWRGVSPNYGYTF. Here the CDR3 DNA reads TGTGCCTGGAGAGGAGTCAGTCCTAACTATGGCTACACCTTC.